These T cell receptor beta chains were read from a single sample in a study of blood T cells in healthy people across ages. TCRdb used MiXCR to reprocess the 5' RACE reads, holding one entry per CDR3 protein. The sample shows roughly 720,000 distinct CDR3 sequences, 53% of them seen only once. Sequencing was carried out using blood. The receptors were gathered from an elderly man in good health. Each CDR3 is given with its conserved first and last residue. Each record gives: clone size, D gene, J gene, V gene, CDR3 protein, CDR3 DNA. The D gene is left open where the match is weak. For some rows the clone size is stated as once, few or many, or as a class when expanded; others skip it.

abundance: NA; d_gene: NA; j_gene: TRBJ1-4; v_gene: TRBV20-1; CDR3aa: CSARAQRGLGELFF; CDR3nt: TGCAGTGCTAGGGCCCAGCGGGGCCTTGGGGAACTGTTTTTT
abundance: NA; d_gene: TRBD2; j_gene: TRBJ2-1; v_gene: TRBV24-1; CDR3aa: CATSDTSGRAFEQFF; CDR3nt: TGTGCCACCAGTGACACTAGCGGGAGGGCCTTTGAGCAGTTCTTC
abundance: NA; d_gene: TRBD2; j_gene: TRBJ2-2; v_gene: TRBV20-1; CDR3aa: CSARDPRGLAANTGELFF; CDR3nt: TGCAGTGCTAGAGATCCCAGAGGACTAGCAGCGAACACCGGGGAGCTGTTTTTT
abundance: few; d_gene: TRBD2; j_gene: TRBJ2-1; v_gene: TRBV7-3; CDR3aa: CASSPRTSGSFVNEQFF; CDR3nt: TGTGCCAGCAGCCCGAGGACTAGCGGGAGCTTCGTGAATGAGCAGTTCTTC
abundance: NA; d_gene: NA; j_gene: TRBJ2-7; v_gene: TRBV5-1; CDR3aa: CASSLVGAAVSAQYF; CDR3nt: TGCGCCAGCAGCTTGGTAGGGGCAGCAGTGAGTGCCCAGTACTTC
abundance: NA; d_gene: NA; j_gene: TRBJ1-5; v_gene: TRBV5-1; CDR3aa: CASSPLSGQNNQPQHF; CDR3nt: TGCGCCAGCAGCCCATTATCCGGACAGAACAATCAGCCCCAGCATTTT
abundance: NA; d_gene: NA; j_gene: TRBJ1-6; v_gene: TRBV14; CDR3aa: CASSQEQGNSPLHF; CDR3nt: TGTGCCAGCAGCCAAGAGCAGGGGAATTCACCCCTCCACTTT
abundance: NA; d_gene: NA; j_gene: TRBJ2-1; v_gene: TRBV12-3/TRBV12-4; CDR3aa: CASSLGGGPTYNEQFF; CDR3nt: TGTGCCAGCAGTTTAGGTGGCGGGCCGACCTACAATGAGCAGTTCTTC
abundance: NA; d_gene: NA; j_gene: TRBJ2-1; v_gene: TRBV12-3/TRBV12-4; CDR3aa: CASSFEAGEDEQFF; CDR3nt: TGTGCCAGCAGTTTTGAGGCCGGGGAAGATGAGCAGTTCTTC
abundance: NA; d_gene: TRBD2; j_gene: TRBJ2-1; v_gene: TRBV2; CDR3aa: CASSEGNAWTSGQNNEQFF; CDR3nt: TGTGCCAGCAGTGAAGGGAACGCATGGACTAGCGGGCAGAATAATGAGCAGTTCTTC
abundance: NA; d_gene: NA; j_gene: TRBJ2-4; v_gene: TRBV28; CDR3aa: CASSRGTVGNIQYF; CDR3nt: TGTGCCAGCAGCCGGGGGACAGTGGGGAACATTCAGTACTTC
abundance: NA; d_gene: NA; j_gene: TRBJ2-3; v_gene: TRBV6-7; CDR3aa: CASSGTPRGNSTDTQYF; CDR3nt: TGTGCCAGCAGCGGGACTCCGAGGGGTAATAGCACAGATACGCAGTATTTT
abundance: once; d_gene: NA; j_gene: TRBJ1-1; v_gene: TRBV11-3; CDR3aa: CASSPGVGAEAFF; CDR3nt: TGTGCCAGCAGCCCCGGGGTGGGGGCTGAAGCTTTCTTT
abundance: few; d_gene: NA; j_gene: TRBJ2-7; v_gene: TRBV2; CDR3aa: CASTGSNEQYF; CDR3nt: TGTGCCAGCACCGGCAGCAACGAGCAGTACTTC
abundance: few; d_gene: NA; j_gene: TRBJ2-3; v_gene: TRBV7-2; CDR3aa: CASSLDRGDTQYF; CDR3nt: TGTGCCAGCAGCTTAGATAGAGGAGATACGCAGTATTTT
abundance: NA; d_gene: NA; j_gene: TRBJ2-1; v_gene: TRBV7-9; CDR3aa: CASSSSRGVETQFF; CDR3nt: TGTGCCAGCAGCTCTTCGAGGGGAGTGGAGACCCAGTTCTTC
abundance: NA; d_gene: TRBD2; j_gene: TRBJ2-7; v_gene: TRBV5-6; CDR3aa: CASSYRTSGTSGSAGRYEQYF; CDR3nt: TGTGCCAGCAGCTACCGAACCTCCGGGACTAGCGGGAGTGCAGGGAGGTACGAGCAGTACTTC
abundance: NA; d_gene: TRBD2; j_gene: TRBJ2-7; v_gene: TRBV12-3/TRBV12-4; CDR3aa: CASSPTSGGEQYF; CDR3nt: TGTGCCAGCAGTCCTACTAGCGGGGGCGAGCAGTACTTC
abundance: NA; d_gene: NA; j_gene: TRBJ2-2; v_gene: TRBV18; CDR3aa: CASPRDTGELFF; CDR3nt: TGTGCCAGCCCCAGGGACACCGGGGAGCTGTTTTTT
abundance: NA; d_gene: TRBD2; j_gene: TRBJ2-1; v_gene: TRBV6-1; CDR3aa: CASSRGTSGSTTYNEQFF; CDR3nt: TGTGCCAGCAGTCGTGGGACTAGCGGGAGTACGACCTACAATGAGCAGTTCTTC
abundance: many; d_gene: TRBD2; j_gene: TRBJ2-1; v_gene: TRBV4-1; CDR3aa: CASSQDLGTSTENEQFF; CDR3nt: TGCGCCAGCAGCCAAGATCTGGGGACTAGCACAGAGAATGAGCAGTTCTTC
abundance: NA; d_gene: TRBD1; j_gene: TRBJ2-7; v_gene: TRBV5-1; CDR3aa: CASSSFGQGRSDEQYF; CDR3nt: TGCGCCAGCAGCTCCTTCGGACAGGGGAGGAGCGACGAGCAGTACTTC
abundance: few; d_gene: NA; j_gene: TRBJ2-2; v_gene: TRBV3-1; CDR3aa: CASSQAGGTGELFF; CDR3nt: TGTGCCAGCAGCCAAGCCGGCGGAACCGGGGAGCTGTTTTTT
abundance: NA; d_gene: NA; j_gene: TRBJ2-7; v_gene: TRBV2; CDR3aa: CASSETPSGLNLAYEQYF; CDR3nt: TGTGCCAGCAGTGAAACTCCCTCGGGCTTGAATCTTGCCTACGAGCAGTACTTC
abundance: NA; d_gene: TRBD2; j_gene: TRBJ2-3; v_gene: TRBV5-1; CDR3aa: CASSLIAGVEADTQYF; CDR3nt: TGCGCCAGCTCCCTCATAGCGGGAGTTGAGGCAGATACGCAGTATTTT
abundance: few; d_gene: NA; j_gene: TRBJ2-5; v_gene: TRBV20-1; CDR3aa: CSAPLKGNQETQYF; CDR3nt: TGCAGTGCCCCTTTGAAGGGCAACCAAGAGACCCAGTACTTC
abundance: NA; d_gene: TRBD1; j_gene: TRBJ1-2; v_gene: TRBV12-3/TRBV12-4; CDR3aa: CASSRIGQGDYGYTF; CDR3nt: TGTGCCAGCAGTCGTATCGGACAGGGGGATTATGGCTACACCTTC
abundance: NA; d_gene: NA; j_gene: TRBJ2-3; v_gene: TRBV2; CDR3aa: CASSAWTTSTDTQYF; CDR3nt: TGTGCCAGCAGTGCTTGGACGACTAGCACAGATACGCAGTATTTT
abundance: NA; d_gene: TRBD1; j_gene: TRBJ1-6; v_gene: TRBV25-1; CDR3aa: CASSKDRGPNPSSYNSPLHF; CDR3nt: TGTGCCAGCAGTAAGGACAGGGGCCCGAACCCGTCCTCCTATAATTCACCCCTCCACTTT
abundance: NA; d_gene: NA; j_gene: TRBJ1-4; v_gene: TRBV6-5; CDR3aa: CASSYQAGRNEKLFF; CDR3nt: TGTGCCAGCAGTTATCAGGCAGGGCGAAATGAAAAACTGTTTTTT
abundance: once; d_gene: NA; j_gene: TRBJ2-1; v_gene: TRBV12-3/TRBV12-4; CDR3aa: CASSFYICSGPGASGSGEQFF; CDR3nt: NA
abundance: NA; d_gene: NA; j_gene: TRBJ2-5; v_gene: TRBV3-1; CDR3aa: CASMEDFQETQYF; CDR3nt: TGTGCCAGCATGGAGGACTTCCAAGAGACCCAGTACTTC
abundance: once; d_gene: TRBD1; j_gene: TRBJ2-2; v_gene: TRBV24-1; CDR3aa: CATSVTGHTGELFF; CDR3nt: TGTGCCACCAGTGTGACAGGGCACACCGGGGAGCTGTTTTTT
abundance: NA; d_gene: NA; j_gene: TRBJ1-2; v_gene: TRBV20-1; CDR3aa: CSARGLNSWQKDYGYTF; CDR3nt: TGCAGTGCTAGAGGTCTCAATTCCTGGCAGAAGGACTATGGCTACACCTTC
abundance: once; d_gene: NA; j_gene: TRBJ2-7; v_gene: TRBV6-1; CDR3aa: CASRNRDTTYEQYF; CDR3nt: TGTGCCAGCAGGAACCGGGACACTACCTACGAGCAGTACTTC
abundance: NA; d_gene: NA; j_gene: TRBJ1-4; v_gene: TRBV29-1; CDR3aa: CSVEISEKLFF; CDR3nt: TGCAGCGTTGAAATAAGTGAAAAGCTGTTTTTT
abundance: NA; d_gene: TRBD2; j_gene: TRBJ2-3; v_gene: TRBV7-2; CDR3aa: CASSLGGGTSGDAQYF; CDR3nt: TGTGCCAGCAGCTTAGGAGGGGGGACTAGCGGCGATGCGCAGTATTTT
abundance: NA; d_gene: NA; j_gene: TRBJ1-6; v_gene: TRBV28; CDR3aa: CASSQVAGPPLHF; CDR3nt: TGTGCCAGCAGTCAAGTCGCAGGGCCTCCCCTCCACTTT
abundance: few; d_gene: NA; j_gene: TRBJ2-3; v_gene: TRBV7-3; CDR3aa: CASRATGPTDTQYF; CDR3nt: TGTGCCAGCAGGGCTACAGGGCCCACAGATACGCAGTATTTT
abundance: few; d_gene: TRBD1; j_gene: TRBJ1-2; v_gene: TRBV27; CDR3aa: CASSPWDRGSNYGYTF; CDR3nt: TGTGCCAGCAGTCCCTGGGACAGGGGTTCGAACTATGGCTACACCTTC
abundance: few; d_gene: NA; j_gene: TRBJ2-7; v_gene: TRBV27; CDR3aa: CASSLGPVYEQYF; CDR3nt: TGTGCCAGCAGTTTAGGACCTGTCTACGAGCAGTACTTC
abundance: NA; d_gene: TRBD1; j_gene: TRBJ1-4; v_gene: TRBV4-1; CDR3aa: CASSQAWDRVNEKLFF; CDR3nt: TGCGCCAGCAGCCAGGCCTGGGACAGGGTGAATGAAAAACTGTTTTTT
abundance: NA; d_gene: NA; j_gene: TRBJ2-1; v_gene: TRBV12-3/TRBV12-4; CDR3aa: CASSPMRMGYNEQFF; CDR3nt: TGTGCCAGCAGTCCAATGAGGATGGGATACAATGAGCAGTTCTTC
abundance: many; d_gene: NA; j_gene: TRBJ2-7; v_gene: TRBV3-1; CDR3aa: CASSQWGAIYEQYF; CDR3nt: TGTGCCAGCAGCCAATGGGGAGCGATCTACGAGCAGTACTTC
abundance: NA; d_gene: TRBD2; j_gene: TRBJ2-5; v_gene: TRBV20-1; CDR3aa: CSADSPVLAETDQYF; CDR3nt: TGCAGTGCCGACTCTCCCGTACTAGCGGAGACGGATCAGTACTTC
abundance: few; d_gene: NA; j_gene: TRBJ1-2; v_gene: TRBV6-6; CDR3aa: CAGSAGTGFYGYTF; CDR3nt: TGTGCCGGCAGCGCCGGGACCGGGTTCTATGGCTACACCTTC
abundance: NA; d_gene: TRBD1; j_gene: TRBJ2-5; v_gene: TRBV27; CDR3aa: CASSSQGQGAVGTQYF; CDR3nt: TGTGCCAGCAGTTCCCAGGGACAGGGGGCAGTGGGGACCCAGTACTTC
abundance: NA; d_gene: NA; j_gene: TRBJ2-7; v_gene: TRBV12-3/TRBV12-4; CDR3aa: CASRNPTVTYEQYF; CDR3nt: TGTGCCAGCAGGAATCCGACGGTTACCTACGAGCAGTACTTC
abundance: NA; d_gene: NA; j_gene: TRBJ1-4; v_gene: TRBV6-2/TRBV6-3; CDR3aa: CASSYAEDGPFVVTNEKLFF; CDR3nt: TGTGCCAGCAGTTACGCGGAGGACGGCCCCTTTGTGGTAACTAATGAAAAACTGTTTTTT
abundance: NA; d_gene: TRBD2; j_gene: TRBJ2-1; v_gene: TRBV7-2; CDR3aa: CASSLEPTSLHEQFF; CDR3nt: TGTGCCAGCAGCTTAGAACCGACTAGCCTCCATGAGCAGTTCTTC